The present TCR beta chain was sequenced within a study of blood T cell repertoires in COVID-19. About the study: Sites across the United States, Italy and Spain contributed samples from acute and convalescent COVID-19. T cells, B-cell-depleted T cells, or PBMCs supplied cDNA or gDNA.

In the source study's methods: Estimation of nucleated cell counts relied on the amplification of reference gene primers. Assay used: immunoSEQ multiplex PCR; TCRdb lists only in-frame clones, some missing. V and J calls and clone size follow that table, whereas D and trimming were derived from the DNA. The table lists some 38,000 clones, 91% of them singletons. This CDR3 comprises 15 residues. Germline V lookup: CDR1 SGHRS, CDR2 YFSETQ. Trimming took off 0 bases at V and 0 bases at J, with 9 bases between the two ends. Sequences were obtained from peripheral blood. This clonotype was sampled from a man aged 50 to 60 with active COVID-19. The rearrangement uses TRBV5-1 and TRBJ1-1, with D tentatively TRBD1 (6 bases). This chain's CDR3 is CASSLGGTMNTEAFF. CDR3 nucleotide sequence: TGCGCCAGCAGCTTGGGGGGGACAATGAACACTGAAGCTTTCTTT.